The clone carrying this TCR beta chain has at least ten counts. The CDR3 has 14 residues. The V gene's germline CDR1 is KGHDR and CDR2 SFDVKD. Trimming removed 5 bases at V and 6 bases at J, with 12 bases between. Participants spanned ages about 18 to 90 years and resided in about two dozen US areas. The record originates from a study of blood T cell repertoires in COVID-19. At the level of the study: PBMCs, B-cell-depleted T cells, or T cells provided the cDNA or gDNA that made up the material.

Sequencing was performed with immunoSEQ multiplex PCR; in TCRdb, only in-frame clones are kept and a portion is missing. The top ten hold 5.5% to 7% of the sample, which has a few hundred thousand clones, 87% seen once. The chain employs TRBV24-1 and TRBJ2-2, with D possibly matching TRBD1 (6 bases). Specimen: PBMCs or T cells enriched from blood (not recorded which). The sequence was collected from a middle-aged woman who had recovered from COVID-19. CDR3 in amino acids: CATSVARGPGELFF. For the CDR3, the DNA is TGTGCCACCAGTGTCGCCAGGGGCCCCGGGGAGCTGTTTTTT.